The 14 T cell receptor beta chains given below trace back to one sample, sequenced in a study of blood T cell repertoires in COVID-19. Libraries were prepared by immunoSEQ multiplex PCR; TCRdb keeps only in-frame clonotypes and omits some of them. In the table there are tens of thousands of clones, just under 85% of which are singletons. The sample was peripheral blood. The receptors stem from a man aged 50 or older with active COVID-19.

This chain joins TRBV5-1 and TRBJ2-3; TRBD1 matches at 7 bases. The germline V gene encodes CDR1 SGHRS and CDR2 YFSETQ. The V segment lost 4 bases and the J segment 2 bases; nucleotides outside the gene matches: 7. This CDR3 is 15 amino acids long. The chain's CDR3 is CASSPRGQITDTQYF. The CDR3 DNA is TGCGCCAGCAGCCCGAGGGGACAGATCACAGATACGCAGTATTTT.

The CDR3 DNA follows: TGTGCCAGCAATGGGGACAGTTTTCGGTTAAGCAATCAGCCCCAGCATTTT. Protein product: CASNGDSFRLSNQPQHF. The chain has TRBV28 and TRBJ1-5, with 7 bases lining up with TRBD1. The CDR3 has 17 amino acids. Trimming removed 7 bases from V and 1 base from J; junction bases left unmatched: 13. CDR1 and CDR2 (germline): MDHEN, SYDVKM.

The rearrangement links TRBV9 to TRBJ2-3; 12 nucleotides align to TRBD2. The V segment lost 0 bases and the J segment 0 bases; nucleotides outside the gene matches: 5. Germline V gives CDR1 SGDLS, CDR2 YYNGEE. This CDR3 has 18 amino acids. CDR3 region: CASSVALAGGASTDTQYF. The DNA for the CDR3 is TGTGCCAGCAGCGTAGCCCTAGCGGGAGGGGCTAGCACAGATACGCAGTATTTT.

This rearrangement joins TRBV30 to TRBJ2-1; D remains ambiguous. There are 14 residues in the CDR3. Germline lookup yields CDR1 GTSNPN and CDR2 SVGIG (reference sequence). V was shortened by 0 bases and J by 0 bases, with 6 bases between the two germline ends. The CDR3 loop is CAWSVARSYNEQFF. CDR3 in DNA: TGTGCCTGGAGTGTAGCGCGCTCCTACAATGAGCAGTTCTTC.

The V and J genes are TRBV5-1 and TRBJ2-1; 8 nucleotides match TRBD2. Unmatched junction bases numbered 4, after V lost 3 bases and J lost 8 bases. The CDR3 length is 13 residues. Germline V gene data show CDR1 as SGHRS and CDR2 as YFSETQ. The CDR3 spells CASSSPGGDEQFF. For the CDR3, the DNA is TGCGCCAGCAGCTCCCCGGGGGGGGATGAGCAGTTCTTC. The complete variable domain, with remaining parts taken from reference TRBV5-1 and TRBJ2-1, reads KAGVTQTPRYLIKTRGQQVTLSCSPISGHRSVSWYQQTPGQGLQFLFEYFSETQRNKGNFPGRFSGRQFSNSRSEMNVSTLELGDSALYLCASSSPGGDEQFFGPGTRLTVL.

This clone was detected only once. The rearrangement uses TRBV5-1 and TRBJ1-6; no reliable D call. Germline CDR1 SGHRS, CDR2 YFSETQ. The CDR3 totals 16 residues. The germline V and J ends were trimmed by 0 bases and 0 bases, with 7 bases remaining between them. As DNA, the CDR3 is TGCGCCAGCAGCTTGGGCGGGAGCTCCTATAATTCACCCCTCCACTTT. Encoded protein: CASSLGGSSYNSPLHF. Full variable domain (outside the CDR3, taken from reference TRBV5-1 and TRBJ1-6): KAGVTQTPRYLIKTRGQQVTLSCSPISGHRSVSWYQQTPGQGLQFLFEYFSETQRNKGNFPGRFSGRQFSNSRSEMNVSTLELGDSALYLCASSLGGSSYNSPLHFGNGTRLTVT.

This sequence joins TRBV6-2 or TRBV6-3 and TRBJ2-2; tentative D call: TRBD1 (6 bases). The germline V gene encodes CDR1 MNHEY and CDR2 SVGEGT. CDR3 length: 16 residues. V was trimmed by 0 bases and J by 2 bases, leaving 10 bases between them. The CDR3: CASSYSLDSNTGELFF. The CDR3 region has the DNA TGTGCCAGCAGTTACTCCTTGGACAGTAACACCGGGGAGCTGTTTTTT.

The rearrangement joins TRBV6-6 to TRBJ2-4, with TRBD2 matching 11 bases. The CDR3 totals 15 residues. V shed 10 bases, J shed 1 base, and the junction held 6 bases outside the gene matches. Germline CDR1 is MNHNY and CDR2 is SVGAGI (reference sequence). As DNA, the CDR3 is TGTGCCACCGAAGGGACTAGCGGTGCCAAAAACATTCAGTACTTC. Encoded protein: CATEGTSGAKNIQYF.

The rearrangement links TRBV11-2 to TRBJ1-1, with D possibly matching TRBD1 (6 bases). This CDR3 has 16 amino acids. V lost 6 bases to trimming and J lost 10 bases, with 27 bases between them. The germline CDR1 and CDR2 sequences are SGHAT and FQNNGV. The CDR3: CASSPPPQGLLAGAFF. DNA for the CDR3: TGTGCCAGCAGTCCGCCCCCACAGGGATTGTTAGCGGGAGCTTTCTTT.

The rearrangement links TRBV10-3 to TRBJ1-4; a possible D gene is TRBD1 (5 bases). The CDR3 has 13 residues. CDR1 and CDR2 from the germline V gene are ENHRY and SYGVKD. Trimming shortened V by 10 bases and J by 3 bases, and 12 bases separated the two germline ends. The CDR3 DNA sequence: TGTGCCAAACCCCCCAGGGCTAATGAAAAACTGTTTTTT. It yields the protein CAKPPRANEKLFF.

The CDR3 DNA reads TGTGCCAGCAGCCGGGGACAGTTTAATTCACCCCTCCACTTT. Protein sequence: CASSRGQFNSPLHF. J is TRBJ1-6 and V is TRBV3-1 (or the pseudogene TRBV3-2), with 7 bases identical to TRBD1. CDR3 length: 14 residues. The ends lost 4 bases at V and 6 bases at J; junction bases unmatched: 3. Germline loops: CDR1 LGHDT, CDR2 YNNKEL (reference sequence).

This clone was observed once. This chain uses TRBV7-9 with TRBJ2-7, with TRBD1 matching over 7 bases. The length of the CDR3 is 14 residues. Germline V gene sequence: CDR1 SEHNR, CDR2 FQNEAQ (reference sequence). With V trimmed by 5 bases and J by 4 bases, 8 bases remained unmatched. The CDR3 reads CASSRSGQKYEQYF. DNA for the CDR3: TGTGCCAGCAGCCGATCGGGACAGAAATACGAGCAGTACTTC. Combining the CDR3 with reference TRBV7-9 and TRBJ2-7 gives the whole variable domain DTGVSQNPRHKITKRGQNVTFRCDPISEHNRLYWYRQTLGQGPEFLTYFQNEAQLEKSRLLSDRFSAERPKGSFSTLEIQRTEQGDSAMYLCASSRSGQKYEQYFGPGTRLTVT.

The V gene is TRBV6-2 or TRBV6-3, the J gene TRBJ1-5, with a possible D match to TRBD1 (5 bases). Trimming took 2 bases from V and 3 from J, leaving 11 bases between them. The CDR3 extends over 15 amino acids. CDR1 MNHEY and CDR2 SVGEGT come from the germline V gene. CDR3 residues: CASSYKGWINQPQHF. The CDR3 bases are TGTGCCAGCAGTTACAAGGGGTGGATCAATCAGCCCCAGCATTTT.

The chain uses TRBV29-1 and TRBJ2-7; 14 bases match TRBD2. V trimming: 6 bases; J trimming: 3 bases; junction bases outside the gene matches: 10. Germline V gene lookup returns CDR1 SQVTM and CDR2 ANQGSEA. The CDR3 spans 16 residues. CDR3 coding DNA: TGCAGCGTGAGGGGGACTAGCGGGAGTATTAGCTACGAGCAGTACTTC. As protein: CSVRGTSGSISYEQYF.